Below, one T cell receptor (beta chain) is given with its context. Its target is not known. TCRdb itself ran the 5' RACE reads through MiXCR, one entry per CDR3 protein. The sample consists of 500,000 to 650,000 distinct CDR3 sequences, roughly 14% of them appearing once. V dropped 4 bases and J dropped 4 bases, with 21 bases sitting between them. The CDR3 totals 16 residues. CDR1 and CDR2 (germline): GTSNPN, SVGIG (reference sequence). This sample is drawn from a study of T cells after yellow fever vaccination. The study's findings and limits: A large majority of primary-vaccination clones showed up again after the booster (96% CD4, 85% to 90% CD8). The secondary response was weaker, and its peak arrived faster, on day 5 versus 15.

The source of this sequence is a man aged 25-45 years who received the YFV17D yellow fever vaccine. V and J are TRBV30 and TRBJ2-3, with a weak D call TRBD1 (5 bases). Sample: PBMCs, taken on the day of the yellow fever booster vaccination. CDR3 in amino acids: CAWTGYRNPSPDTQYF. In DNA, the CDR3 is TGTGCCTGGACAGGGTACCGCAACCCGTCCCCAGATACGCAGTATTTT. Drawing the rest from reference TRBV30 and TRBJ2-3, the complete variable domain is SQTIHQWPATLVQPVGSPLSLECTVEGTSNPNLYWYRQAAGRGLQLLFYSVGIGQISSEVPQNLSASRPQDRQFILSSKKLLLSDSGFYLCAWTGYRNPSPDTQYFGPGTRLTVL.